This record looks at one T cell receptor beta chain sequence and its context. Other nucleotide sequences in the sample specify the same CDR3. V lost 3 bases, J lost 0 bases, and 8 bases lay in between. Per the germline V gene, CDR1 is MDHEN and CDR2 is SYDVKM. The CDR3 sequence is 14 residues long. This table comes from immunoSEQ multiplex PCR, and its TCRdb copy is limited to in-frame clones, with some not included. The sample includes 35,000 or so clones, 90% to 95% of them seen just once. The sample originates from a study of T cell changes during pregnancy in multiple sclerosis. The receptor was derived from a female donor in good health, enrolled as a control in a pregnancy study. The sample in question was CD4+ T cells from peripheral blood mononuclear cells, obtained in the third trimester of pregnancy. The V and J genes are TRBV28 and TRBJ1-1; perhaps TRBD1 as D (5 bases). CDR3 region: CASSFGGLNTEAFF. CDR3 DNA: TGTGCCAGCAGTTTCGGGGGATTGAACACTGAAGCTTTCTTT.